This T cell receptor beta chain was identified during a study of early stage breast cancer tumors. Study-wide findings and caveats: Blood repertoires resembled normal breast more than tumor. Most shared enriched TCRB sequences were commonly generated ones.

With regard to this clone: Its antigen is unknown.

The germline gives CDR1 SQVTM, CDR2 ANQGSEA. CDR3 length equals 14 residues. V gave up 6 bases and J gave up 8 bases; unmatched junction bases: 7. Each sample had two DNA replicates, 0.5 ug blood or around 1.4 ug tissue. Assay used: immunoSEQ multiplex PCR; TCRdb lists only in-frame clones, some missing. The data contain about 9,700 clones, 78% of them singletons. This clonotype originated in a person in their forties with breast cancer. The chain employs TRBV29-1 and TRBJ2-3; 14 positions agree with TRBD2. Sample: normal breast tissue next to the tumor. This CDR3 reads CSVPGLAGVATQYF. In DNA, the CDR3 is TGCAGCGTCCCGGGACTAGCGGGAGTGGCTACGCAGTATTTT.